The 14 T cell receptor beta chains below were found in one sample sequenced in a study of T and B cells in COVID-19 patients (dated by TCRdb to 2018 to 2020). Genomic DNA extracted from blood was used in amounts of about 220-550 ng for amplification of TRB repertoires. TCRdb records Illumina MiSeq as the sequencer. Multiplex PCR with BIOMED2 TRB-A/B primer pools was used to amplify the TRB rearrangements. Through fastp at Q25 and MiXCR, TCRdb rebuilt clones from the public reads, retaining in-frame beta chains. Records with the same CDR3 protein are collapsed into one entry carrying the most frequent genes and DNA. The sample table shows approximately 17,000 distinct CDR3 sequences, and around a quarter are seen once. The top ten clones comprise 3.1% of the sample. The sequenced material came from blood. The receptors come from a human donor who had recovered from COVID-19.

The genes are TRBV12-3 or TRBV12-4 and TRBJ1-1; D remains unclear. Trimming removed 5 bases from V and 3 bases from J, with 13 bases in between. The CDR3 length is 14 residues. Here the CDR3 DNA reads TGTGCCAGCAGTACCCCCGGCACCTACACTGAAGCTTTCTTT. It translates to CASSTPGTYTEAFF.

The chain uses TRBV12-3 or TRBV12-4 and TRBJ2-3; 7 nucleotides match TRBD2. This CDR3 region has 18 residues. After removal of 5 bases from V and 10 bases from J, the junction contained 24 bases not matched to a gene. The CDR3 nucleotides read TGTGCCAGCAGTGAACCTAAACAACGGTCTAGCGGAGGCTGGCCGCAGTATTTT. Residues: CASSEPKQRSSGGWPQYF.

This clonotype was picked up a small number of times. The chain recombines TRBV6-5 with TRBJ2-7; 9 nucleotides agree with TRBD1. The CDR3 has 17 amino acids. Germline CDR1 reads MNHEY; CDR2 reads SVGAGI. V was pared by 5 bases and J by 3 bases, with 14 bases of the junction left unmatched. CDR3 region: CASSPGAGQGDFYEQYF. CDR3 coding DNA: TGTGCCAGCAGTCCCGGGGCGGGACAGGGAGATTTCTACGAGCAGTACTTC.

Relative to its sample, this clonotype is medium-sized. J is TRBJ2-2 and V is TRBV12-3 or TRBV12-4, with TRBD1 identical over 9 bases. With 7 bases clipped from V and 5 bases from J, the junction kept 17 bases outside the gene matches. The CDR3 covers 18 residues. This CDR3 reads CASTTGTGYFDRTGELFF. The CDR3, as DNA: TGTGCCAGCACCACCGGGACAGGGTATTTTGATAGGACCGGGGAGCTGTTTTTT.

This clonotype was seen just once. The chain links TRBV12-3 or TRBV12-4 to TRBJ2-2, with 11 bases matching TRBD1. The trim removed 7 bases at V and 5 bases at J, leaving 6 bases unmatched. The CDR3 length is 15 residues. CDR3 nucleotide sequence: TGTGCCAGCACCACCGGGACAGGGGGGACCGGGGAGCTGTTTTTT. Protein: CASTTGTGGTGELFF.

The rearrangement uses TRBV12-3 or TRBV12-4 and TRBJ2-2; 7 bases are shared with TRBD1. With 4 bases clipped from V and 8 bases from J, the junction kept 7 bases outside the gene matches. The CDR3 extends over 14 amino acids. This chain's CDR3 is CASSSGQSWGELFF. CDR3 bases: TGTGCCAGCAGTTCGGGACAGTCCTGGGGGGAGCTGTTTTTT.

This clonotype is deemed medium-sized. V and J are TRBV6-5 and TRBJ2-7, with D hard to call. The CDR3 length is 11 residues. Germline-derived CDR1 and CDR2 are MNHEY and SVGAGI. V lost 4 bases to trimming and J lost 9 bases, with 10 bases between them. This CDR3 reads CASSFGFRQYF. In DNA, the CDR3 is TGTGCCAGCAGTTTTGGGTTTCGGCAGTACTTC.

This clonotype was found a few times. The CDR3: CAFSGPPGTEAFF. The CDR3 bases are TGTGCCTTCTCGGGCCCGCCGGGCACTGAAGCTTTCTTT. The chain has TRBV30 and TRBJ1-1; D is unclear. From germline, CDR1 is GTSNPN and CDR2 SVGIG (reference sequence). V lost 7 bases and J lost 4, with 16 bases in between. The CDR3 contains 13 residues.

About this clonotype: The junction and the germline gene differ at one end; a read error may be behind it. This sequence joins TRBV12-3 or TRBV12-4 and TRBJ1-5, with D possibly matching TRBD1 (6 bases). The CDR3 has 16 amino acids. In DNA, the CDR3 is TGTGCCAGCAGTTTTCACCCGAGGGGGGCGAATCAGCCCCGGCATTTT. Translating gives CASSFHPRGANQPRHF.

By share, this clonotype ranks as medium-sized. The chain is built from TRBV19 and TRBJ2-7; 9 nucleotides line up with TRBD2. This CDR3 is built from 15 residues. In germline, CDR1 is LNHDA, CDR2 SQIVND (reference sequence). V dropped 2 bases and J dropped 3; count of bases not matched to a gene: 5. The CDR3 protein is CASSIQAGGLYEQYF. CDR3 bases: TGTGCCAGTAGTATACAGGCGGGGGGGCTCTACGAGCAGTACTTC. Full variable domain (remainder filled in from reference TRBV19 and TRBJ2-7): DGGITQSPKYLFRKEGQNVTLSCEQNLNHDAMYWYRQDPGQGLRLIYYSQIVNDFQKGDIAEGYSVSREKKESFPLTVTSAQKNPTAFYLCASSIQAGGLYEQYFGPGTRLTVT.

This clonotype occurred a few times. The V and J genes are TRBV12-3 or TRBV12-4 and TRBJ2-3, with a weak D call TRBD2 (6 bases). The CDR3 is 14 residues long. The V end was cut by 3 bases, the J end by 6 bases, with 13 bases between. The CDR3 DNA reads TGTGCCAGCAGTTTCGGGGGTACTGGGGATACGCAGTATTTT. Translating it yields CASSFGGTGDTQYF.

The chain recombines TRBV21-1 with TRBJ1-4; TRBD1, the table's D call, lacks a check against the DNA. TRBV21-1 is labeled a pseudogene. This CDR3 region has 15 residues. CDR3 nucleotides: TGTGCCAGCAGCAGGGGACAGGGGACTAATGAAAAACTGTTTTTT. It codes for CASSRGQGTNEKLFF.

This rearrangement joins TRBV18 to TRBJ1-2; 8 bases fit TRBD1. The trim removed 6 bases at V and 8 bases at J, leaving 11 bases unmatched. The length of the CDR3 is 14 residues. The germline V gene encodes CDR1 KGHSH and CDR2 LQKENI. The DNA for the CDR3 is TGTGCCAGCTCCCCAGAGGACAGGGTTAGAGGCTACACCTTC. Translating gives CASSPEDRVRGYTF. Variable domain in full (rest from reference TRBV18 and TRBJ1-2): NAGVMQNPRHLVRRRGQEARLRCSPMKGHSHVYWYRQLPEEGLKFMVYLQKENIIDESGMPKERFSAEFPKEGPSILRIQQVVRGDSAAYFCASSPEDRVRGYTFGSGTRLTVV.

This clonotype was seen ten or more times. Here the CDR3 DNA reads TGTGCCAGCCGGGACATCTCCATCTACAATGAGCAGTTCTTC. Translating gives CASRDISIYNEQFF. The chain joins TRBV6-6 to TRBJ2-1, with D possibly being TRBD1 (6 bases). V dropped 8 bases and J dropped 3 bases, with 14 bases sitting between them. From germline, CDR1 is MNHNY and CDR2 SVGAGI (reference sequence). This CDR3 spans 14 amino acids.